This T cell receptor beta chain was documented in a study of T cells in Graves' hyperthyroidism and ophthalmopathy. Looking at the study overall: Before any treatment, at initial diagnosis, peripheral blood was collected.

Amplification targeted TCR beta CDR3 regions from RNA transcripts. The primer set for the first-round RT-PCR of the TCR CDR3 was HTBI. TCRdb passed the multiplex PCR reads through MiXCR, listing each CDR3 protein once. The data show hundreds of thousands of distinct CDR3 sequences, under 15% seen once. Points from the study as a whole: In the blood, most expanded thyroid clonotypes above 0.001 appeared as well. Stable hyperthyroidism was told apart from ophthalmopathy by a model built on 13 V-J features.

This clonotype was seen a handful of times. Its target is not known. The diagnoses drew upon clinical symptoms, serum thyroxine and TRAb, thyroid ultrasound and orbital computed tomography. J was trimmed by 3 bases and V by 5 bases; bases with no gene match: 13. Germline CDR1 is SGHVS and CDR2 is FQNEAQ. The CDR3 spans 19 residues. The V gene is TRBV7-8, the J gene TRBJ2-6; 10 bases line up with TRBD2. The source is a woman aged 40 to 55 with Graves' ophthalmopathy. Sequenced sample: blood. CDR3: CASSLGLAGVIYGANVLTF. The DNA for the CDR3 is TGTGCCAGCAGCCTGGGGCTAGCGGGAGTTATTTATGGGGCCAACGTCCTGACTTTC.